This TCR beta chain was identified in a study of T cell repertoires in cytomegalovirus infection. Study summary: Signatures in public TCR beta sequences pointed to both CMV infection and matching HLA type.

The CDR3 length is 13 residues. The V end was cut by 6 bases, the J end by 8 bases, with 14 bases between. TCRdb reprocessed the reads via MiXCR and lists one record per CDR3 protein. The sample consists of some 350,000 distinct CDR3 sequences, over 15% of them appearing once. The study's findings and limits: Accumulated public TCR beta family frequency recognized individuals carrying CMV together with the relevant HLA. Dominating the ex vivo response were HLA-C-restricted CMV-specific TCR beta clonotypes.

A word on this clonotype: Antigen unknown.

The chain recombines TRBV12-3 or TRBV12-4 with TRBJ1-5, with D possibly being TRBD1 (5 bases). Sequencing used PBMCs. This sequence originates from a human donor in good health (CMV status not recorded). Some clones in this sample may be carry-over from other donors' samples. As DNA, the CDR3 is TGTGCCAGCAGCCTGACATGGGGCGAGCCCCAGCATTTT. It translates to CASSLTWGEPQHF.